This TCR beta chain was recorded in a study of chemoradiotherapy in HPV16-positive cancers. For the study at large: Candidate HPV-specific clones and shared TCR motifs came from a couple of HPV16-positive patients. Study conclusions and caveats: Candidate HPV-specific clones and E7-related TCR motifs grew in tumor during treatment. Better recurrence-free survival went with HPV-responsive T-cell expansion in HPV16-positive patients.

Germline lookup yields CDR1 LNHDA and CDR2 SQIVND (reference sequence). Losses at the gene ends were 4 bases for V and 6 bases for J; bases not matched to a gene: 5. The CDR3 runs 14 residues. Produced via immunoSEQ multiplex PCR; TCRdb's table is partial and in-frame only. The sample contains 400 to 500 clones, 82% of which appear only once. About this clone itself: Its target is unknown.

This chain connects TRBV19 to TRBJ2-2; 7 nucleotides agree with TRBD1. This receptor was identified in a human donor with HPV-associated anogenital cancer. This sample comprised tumor tissue, obtained from a patient who underwent chemoradiotherapy. The chain's CDR3 is CASSNVQGSGELFF. Written as DNA, the CDR3 is TGTGCCAGTAGTAACGTACAGGGGTCCGGGGAGCTGTTTTTT.